This passage covers 15 T cell receptor beta chains from one sample sequenced in a study of blood T cell repertoires in COVID-19. Repertoires were generated with immunoSEQ multiplex PCR, while TCRdb's copy carries only in-frame clones and drops some. The sample carries 200,000 to 250,000 clones, about 90% recorded once. The sequenced sample consisted of PBMCs or T cells enriched from blood (not recorded which). Receptor source: a woman aged 45 to 65 in a cohort exposed to, infected with or recovered from COVID-19 (not recorded which).

V is TRBV6-5 and J is TRBJ1-3; D is unresolved. The V gene lost 6 bases and the J gene lost 0 bases, with 12 bases spanning the gap. The CDR3 contains 15 residues. Germline V lookup: CDR1 MNHEY, CDR2 SVGAGI. The DNA for the CDR3 is TGTGCCAGCAGCTCTTTCCGGGACTCTGGAAACACCATATATTTT. Protein sequence: CASSSFRDSGNTIYF.

This clone was counted a few times. The V call is TRBV5-6, the J call TRBJ1-2, with D possibly being TRBD1 (5 bases). The CDR3 has 16 amino acids. Germline V gene lookup returns CDR1 SGHDT and CDR2 YYEEEE. The ends were cut back, 0 bases at V and 1 base at J, with 13 bases in the middle. The chain's CDR3 is CASSLDRRAHNYGYTF. In DNA, the CDR3 is TGTGCCAGCAGCTTGGACAGGCGCGCGCATAACTATGGCTACACCTTC.

This clone was recorded once. This chain joins TRBV2 and TRBJ1-1; possibly TRBD1 for D (6 bases). The CDR3 is made up of 14 amino acids. CDR1 is SNHLY and CDR2 is FYNNEI in the germline V gene. V lost 6 bases, J lost 2 bases, and 13 bases lay in between. CDR3 in DNA: TGTGCCAGCAGCGACCCAGGGGACAACACTGAAGCTTTCTTT. This translates into CASSDPGDNTEAFF.

The chain recombines TRBV9 with TRBJ2-1; D uncertain. The length of the CDR3 is 13 residues. The V gene lost 0 bases and the J gene lost 9 bases, with 10 bases spanning the gap. Germline V gene data show CDR1 as SGDLS and CDR2 as YYNGEE. CDR3 DNA sequence: TGTGCCAGCAGCGTAGTGAGCCTCGGTGAGCAGTTCTTC. It codes for CASSVVSLGEQFF.

The genes are TRBV9 and TRBJ1-2; 8 nucleotides align to TRBD1. V was clipped by 3 bases and J by 4 bases; unmatched bases: 2. CDR1 is SGDLS, CDR2 YYNGEE, per germline. This CDR3 has 13 residues. The CDR3 DNA sequence: TGTGCCAGCAGCGACACAGGGGGCTATGGCTACACCTTC. Amino acid sequence: CASSDTGGYGYTF.

The chain recombines TRBV27 with TRBJ1-5, with D hard to call. Between the trimmed V and J ends, which lost 6 bases and 3 bases, there was a span of 12 bases. The CDR3 length is 14 residues. Germline lookup yields CDR1 MNHEY and CDR2 SMNVEV (reference sequence). The CDR3 DNA follows: TGTGCCAGCAGCAGCAACAGCAACAATCAGCCCCAGCATTTT. The encoded protein is CASSSNSNNQPQHF.

The chain is built from TRBV7-2 and TRBJ1-2, with TRBD1 matching over 9 bases. CDR3 length equals 14 residues. The junction had 7 bases not matched to a gene; V was cut back by 4 bases and J by 7 bases. The germline V gene encodes CDR1 SGHTA and CDR2 FQGNSA. This CDR3 is CASSSRDRVGGYTF. DNA of the CDR3: TGTGCCAGCAGCTCCCGGGACAGGGTTGGTGGCTACACCTTC.

This chain joins TRBV12-5 and TRBJ2-2; TRBD1 matches at 8 bases. The V gene's germline CDR1 is LGHNT and CDR2 FRNRAP. Trimming took 3 bases from V and 5 from J; bases not matched to a gene: 11. The CDR3 extends over 17 amino acids. CDR3 nucleotide sequence: TGTGCTAGTGGTTTTTCCTATACGACAGGGGAGACCGGGGAGCTGTTTTTT. Protein: CASGFSYTTGETGELFF.

This clone was recorded once. V is TRBV5-8 and J is TRBJ2-1, with a possible D match to TRBD2 (6 bases). Germline CDR1 reads SGHTS; CDR2 reads YDEGEE. The CDR3 spans 15 residues. The V gene lost 4 bases and the J gene lost 6 bases, with 17 bases spanning the gap. CDR3 in amino acids: CASSPWTTHRNEQFF. The CDR3, as DNA: TGTGCCAGCAGCCCCTGGACTACTCACCGCAATGAGCAGTTCTTC.

This chain connects TRBV6-5 to TRBJ2-5; 7 positions agree with TRBD1. The CDR3 consists of 15 residues. The germline CDR1 and CDR2 sequences are MNHEY and SVGAGI. J gave up 2 bases and V 0 bases, and 3 bases lay outside the gene matches. The CDR3 DNA is TGTGCCAGCAGTTACTCGTGGACAGGACAAGAGACCCAGTACTTC. Translating gives CASSYSWTGQETQYF.

This rearrangement joins TRBV4-1 to TRBJ1-1; 9 bases map to TRBD1. Germline-derived CDR1 and CDR2 are MGHRA and YSYEKL. The length of the CDR3 is 16 residues. J gave up 5 bases and V 0 bases, and 7 bases lay outside the gene matches. CDR3 sequence: CASSQDPGTGSTEAFF. In DNA, the CDR3 is TGCGCCAGCAGCCAAGACCCCGGGACAGGGTCGACTGAAGCTTTCTTT.

The chain carries TRBV5-1 and TRBJ1-2; D is uncertain. Trimming stripped 2 bases from V and 10 bases from J, with 21 bases between. Germline V CDR1 and CDR2: SGHRS, YFSETQ. The CDR3 runs 15 residues. The DNA of the CDR3 is TGCGCCAGCAGCTTTCCGGATGAAGGGAGGACCTACTACACCTTC. Amino acids: CASSFPDEGRTYYTF.

This clone is medium-sized (0.01 to 0.1%). CDR3 sequence: CASSPGNTEAFF. Here the CDR3 DNA reads TGTGCCAGCAGCCCAGGGAACACTGAAGCTTTCTTT. The genes are TRBV12-3 or TRBV12-4 and TRBJ1-1; no definite D call. Trimming took 6 bases from V and 1 from J, leaving 6 bases between them. This CDR3 is 12 amino acids long.

The sample holds one count of this clone. The chain uses TRBV5-1 and TRBJ2-5, with D possibly being TRBD2 (7 bases). Germline V gene lookup returns CDR1 SGHRS and CDR2 YFSETQ. The CDR3 extends over 17 amino acids. Trimming removed 2 bases at V and 4 bases at J, with 21 bases between. CDR3 sequence (DNA): TGCGCCAGCAGCTTCGCCCGAGGAGGGGGGGGGCCAGAGACCCAGTACTTC. This encodes CASSFARGGGGPETQYF. The whole variable domain, filled in from reference TRBV5-1 and TRBJ2-5, reads KAGVTQTPRYLIKTRGQQVTLSCSPISGHRSVSWYQQTPGQGLQFLFEYFSETQRNKGNFPGRFSGRQFSNSRSEMNVSTLELGDSALYLCASSFARGGGGPETQYFGPGTRLLVL.

This rearrangement joins TRBV20-1 to TRBJ2-3, with D possibly being TRBD2 (5 bases). V was cut by 3 bases and J by 1 base, with 11 bases left in between. Germline V gene lookup returns CDR1 DFQATT and CDR2 SNEGSKA (reference sequence). This CDR3 contains 14 residues. The CDR3 reads CSASTGSGTDTQYF. CDR3 DNA sequence: TGCAGTGCTAGTACGGGGTCAGGCACAGATACGCAGTATTTT.